A single sample is the source of the 10 T cell receptor beta chains below, sequenced in a study of T cell repertoires in cytomegalovirus infection. Via MiXCR, TCRdb re-called the reads, giving one row per CDR3 protein. This sample has approximately 500,000 distinct CDR3 sequences, with approximately 10% found just once. Specimen: PBMCs. The receptors shown here come from a human donor in good health (CMV status not recorded). Some clones in this sample may be carry-over from other donors' samples.

This clonotype was detected ten times or more. This chain links TRBV7-8 with TRBJ1-5; D is unclear. Trimming removed 3 bases from V and 7 bases from J, with 7 bases in between. The CDR3 runs 12 residues. Germline V gene data show CDR1 as SGHVS and CDR2 as FQNEAQ. In DNA, the CDR3 is TGTGCCAGCAGCTTCTCTTTACAGCCCCAGCATTTT. Amino acid sequence: CASSFSLQPQHF.

This clonotype was counted only a few times. The V and J genes are TRBV6-6 and TRBJ1-2; D is perhaps TRBD1 (5 bases). The CDR3 runs 18 residues. The germline V gene has CDR1 MNHNY and CDR2 SVGAGI (reference sequence). Trimming took 5 bases from V and 1 from J, leaving 23 bases between them. CDR3 DNA sequence: TGTGCCAGCAGTCAATCCCTGGGACCCGACACCCATAACTATGGCTACACCTTC. This translates into CASSQSLGPDTHNYGYTF.

In its sample, this clonotype was seen a few times. This rearrangement joins TRBV27 to TRBJ2-3; D is unresolved. CDR1 and CDR2 (germline): MNHEY, SMNVEV (reference sequence). Trimming left V 4 bases short and J 1 base short, with 9 bases between. This CDR3 has 14 amino acids. CDR3 residues: CASSSITGTDTQYF. DNA of the CDR3: TGTGCCAGCAGTTCCATTACAGGCACAGATACGCAGTATTTT.

This clonotype was seen at least ten times. This rearrangement joins TRBV9 to TRBJ2-7; D is perhaps TRBD2 (6 bases). The V and J ends lost 1 base and 4 bases respectively, with 18 bases between them. The CDR3 extends over 16 amino acids. Germline lookup yields CDR1 SGDLS and CDR2 YYNGEE. The CDR3 loop is CASSVLTGTVHYEQYF. The CDR3 bases are TGTGCCAGCAGCGTATTGACCGGGACTGTTCATTACGAGCAGTACTTC.

The chain employs TRBV12-3 or TRBV12-4 and TRBJ2-5; D may be TRBD2 (5 bases). This CDR3 is built from 14 residues. V was trimmed by 3 bases and J by 1 base, leaving 9 bases between them. The CDR3 region is CASSFGVSQETQYF. Here the CDR3 DNA reads TGTGCCAGCAGTTTCGGGGTCAGCCAAGAGACCCAGTACTTC.

V usage is TRBV27 and J usage is TRBJ1-6; D possibly corresponds to TRBD1 (5 bases). V lost 4 bases and J lost 11, with 21 bases in between. Germline values: CDR1 MNHEY, CDR2 SMNVEV (reference sequence). The CDR3 length is 16 residues. The CDR3 here is CASSSPRDAPGTPLHF. The CDR3 nucleotides are TGTGCCAGCAGTTCGCCCCGGGACGCCCCCGGGACACCCCTCCACTTT.

This clonotype was seen a single time. The chain carries TRBV7-3 and TRBJ2-5, with 9 bases fitting TRBD2. The V gene's germline CDR1 is SGHTA and CDR2 FQGTGA. The junction had 12 bases not matched to a gene; V was cut back by 5 bases and J by 5 bases. This CDR3 contains 16 residues. CDR3 loop: CASSRYEREVGETQYF. The CDR3 DNA follows: TGTGCCAGCAGCCGTTATGAGCGGGAGGTGGGTGAGACCCAGTACTTC.

As concerns this clonotype: A much larger clonotype is one base distant, so this may be a read error. The chain carries TRBV10-3 and TRBJ1-2; D gene ambiguous. CDR3 length: 14 amino acids. Germline CDR1 reads ENHRY; CDR2 reads SYGVKD. V lost 4 bases and J 2 bases, leaving 11 bases between the germline ends. The CDR3 DNA follows: TGTGCCATCAGTGTGGTCAGTCAAAACTATGGCTACACCTTC. Encoded protein: CAISVVSQNYGYTF.

The genes are TRBV18 and TRBJ1-6; D is undetermined. Deletions cut 1 base from V and 11 bases from J, with 15 bases between. CDR3 length: 15 residues. Per germline, CDR1 KGHSH and CDR2 LQKENI. The CDR3 coding sequence is TGTGCCAGCTCACCACGGGAGGCCCCGGGTGCACCCCTCCACTTT. Amino acid sequence: CASSPREAPGAPLHF.

Many counts were recorded for this clonotype. V gene TRBV28 combines with J gene TRBJ1-1; tentative D call: TRBD1 (5 bases). Germline V gives CDR1 MDHEN, CDR2 SYDVKM. V was shortened by 7 bases and J by 10 bases, with 19 bases between the two germline ends. The CDR3 sequence is 13 residues long. This CDR3 is CASISGGVRIAFF. The CDR3 DNA is TGTGCCAGCATCTCGGGGGGGGTGAGGATAGCTTTCTTT.